Listed below are T cell receptor beta chains from one sample, sequenced in a study of control samples from healthy donors and cancer patients. Using immunoSEQ multiplex PCR, the repertoire was profiled, and TCRdb retains in-frame clones only, with some absent. The repertoire holds some 97,000 clones, roughly 87% seen once, with approximately 20% in the top ten. The sequencing input was blood. The receptors shown here come from a woman aged 45-59 years in good health. Both conserved end residues are part of each CDR3. Fields, in order: CDR3 length, V gene, J gene, CDR3 protein.

>12|TRBV30|TRBJ1-1
CAWSVLAVGAFF
>14|TRBV15|TRBJ1-1
CATSRDMGRSEAFF
>16|TRBV27|TRBJ1-2
CASRSDPSAGDYGYTF
>11|TRBV6-2/TRBV6-3|TRBJ1-1
CASSAGQPAFF
>15|TRBV19|TRBJ2-1
CASRMDRSSYNEQFF
>14|TRBV7-8|TRBJ2-7
CASSRGGGANEQYF
>11|TRBV10-2|TRBJ1-2
CASTDSYGYTF
>19|TRBV24-1|TRBJ2-5
CATSDSVVPGQGAQETQYF
>12|TRBV4-2|TRBJ2-3
CASSDRTDTQYF
>15|TRBV7-2|TRBJ2-3
CASSPRISVSDTQYF
>16|TRBV10-3|TRBJ2-2
CAISETSAGGSGELFF
>17|TRBV24-1|TRBJ1-1
CATSGPGTGGQNTEAFF
>14|TRBV5-5|TRBJ1-2
CASSLPYGNYGYTF
>13|TRBV29-1|TRBJ2-1
CSVDSIGLNEQFF
>13|TRBV13|TRBJ2-1
CASSQDWNNEQFF
>16|TRBV9|TRBJ2-3
CASSAYMDGSTDTQYF
>14|TRBV5-1|TRBJ2-1
CASSFERLDNEQFF
>16|TRBV24-1|TRBJ1-4
CATSDRETTGNEKLFF
>13|TRBV5-1|TRBJ1-2
CASSLAERGGYTF
>15|TRBV7-9|TRBJ1-1
CASSLQGSGYTEAFF
>14|TRBV9|TRBJ2-7
CASSPAGAAYEQYF
>16|TRBV18|TRBJ1-3
CASSPQTPGGGNTIYF
>11|TRBV30|TRBJ2-3
CAWSVSGTQYF
>13|TRBV30|TRBJ2-7
CAGGESPRYEQYF
>14|TRBV14|TRBJ1-2
CASSPYSWTDGYTF
>13|TRBV19|TRBJ2-3
CASKGRPTDTQYF
>13|TRBV7-9|TRBJ2-3
CASSLLYTDTQYF
>15|TRBV7-3|TRBJ2-5
CASSPRSGGEETQYF
>13|TRBV10-3|TRBJ1-1
CAISEPYRAEAFF
>16|TRBV7-2|TRBJ2-2
CASSLYGQDRTGELFF
>12|TRBV7-2|TRBJ1-5
CASSLQGQPQHF
>13|TRBV18|TRBJ1-1
CASCRMENTEAFF
>14|TRBV6-5|TRBJ2-7
CASSPGLASYEQYF
>12|TRBV5-4|TRBJ2-7
CASSWGSYEQYF
>19|TRBV3-1/TRBV3-2|TRBJ2-6
CASSQVRKTRSSGANVLTF
>16|TRBV18|TRBJ2-7
CASSPPSGGGLYEQYF
>14|TRBV24-1|TRBJ2-3
CATSRRGGADTQYF
>18|TRBV7-9|TRBJ1-6
CASSSGQPLSPYNSPLHF